These 29 T cell receptor delta chains were all obtained from the same sample, sequenced in a study of DNA immune sequencing with unique molecular identifiers. All 8 TRDV and 4 TRDJ genes were targeted in 32-plex amplification of genomic DNA. A 12-nucleotide UMI was added during 3 barcoding PCR cycles before adapter PCR. TCRdb re-called the multiplex PCR reads via CATT. The sample yields approximately 2,100 delta-chain clones, about 10% seen once. Sequenced input: gamma-delta T cells enriched from blood buffy coat, or unenriched PBMCs (not recorded which). These receptors all come from a human donor in good health.

This clone was seen a few times. The V and J genes are TRDV1 and TRDJ1; 8 bases align to TRDD3. Germline V lookup: CDR1 TSWWSYY, CDR2 QGS. CDR3 length: 18 residues. V gave up 2 bases and J gave up 0 bases; unmatched junction bases: 11. DNA for the CDR3: TGTGCTCTTGGGGAATGGGGTGTACTGGGGGTAAACACCGATAAACTCATCTTT. Translated, it gives CALGEWGVLGVNTDKLIF.

Relative to its sample, this clone is medium-sized. This chain links TRDV2 with TRDJ1, with TRDD3 matching over 8 bases. The trim removed 0 bases at V and 2 bases at J, leaving 16 bases unmatched. Germline values: CDR1 GEAIGNYY, CDR2 EKD. There are 19 residues in the CDR3. This CDR3 reads CACDTVPGTGIPLTDKLIF. The CDR3 region has the DNA TGTGCCTGTGACACCGTCCCCGGCACGGGGATACCCTTAACCGATAAACTCATCTTT.

The gene calls are TRDV1 and TRDJ1; 12 bases are a match to TRDD3. Here the J gene was assigned by germline matching of the DNA, as TCRdb has none. V trimming: 1 base; J trimming: 7 bases; junction bases outside the gene matches: 25. The length of the CDR3 is 22 residues. Germline V gene lookup returns CDR1 TSWWSYY and CDR2 QGS. The CDR3 DNA follows: TGTGCTCTTGGGGAACATAAGTCCCTAAACTGGGGGATACCTGTCGTCGCCGGTAAACTCATCTTT. Its translation is CALGEHKSLNWGIPVVAGKLIF.

This clone was observed a few times. A J gene of TRDJ1 was called, though the V gene was not; whether TRDD3, the table's D call, matches the DNA was not checked. This CDR3 is built from 19 residues. The CDR3 bases are TGTGCTCTTGGGGAACTAGGGTTCCTAGAGCTGACGTACACCGATAAACTCATCTTT. This gives the protein CALGELGFLELTYTDKLIF.

Remarks on this clone: TCRdb records a much larger clone's protein for this DNA, with a difference at residue 14 that likely arises from a read error; the protein given is the translation of the DNA. The CDR3 here is CACDTGLGGPEAARLFF. The CDR3 coding sequence is TGTGCCTGTGACACCGGGCTAGGGGGACCCGAGGCAGCACGACTCTTCTTT. The chain uses TRDV2 and TRDJ2, with a tentative D call TRDD3 (6 bases). Germline CDR1 is GEAIGNYY and CDR2 is EKD. The CDR3 contains 17 residues.

This clone was picked up a small number of times. The chain recombines TRDV2 with TRDJ3; 9 bases line up with TRDD3. The ends lost 0 bases at V and 0 bases at J; junction bases unmatched: 5. Germline V gene sequence: CDR1 GEAIGNYY, CDR2 EKD. The CDR3 is made up of 19 amino acids. This CDR3 is CACDTGDWGSSWDTRQMFF. CDR3 sequence (DNA): TGTGCCTGTGACACCGGTGACTGGGGGAGCTCCTGGGACACCCGACAGATGTTTTTC.

Regarding this clone: TCRdb attributes to this sequence the protein of a much larger clone, which differs from the DNA translation at residue 10; a read error is likely, and the protein displayed is translated from the DNA. The rearrangement links TRDV2 to TRDJ1, with D possibly matching TRDD3 (5 bases). Per the germline V gene, CDR1 is GEAIGNYY and CDR2 is EKD. The V end lost 0 bases, the J end lost 0 bases, and 22 bases lay between the germline ends. CDR3 size: 19 residues. CDR3 DNA: TGTGCCTGTGACACCTTGTCTTTACTGGAGGAAGAGTACACCGATAAACTCATCTTT. Protein product: CACDTLSLLEEEYTDKLIF.

The V gene is TRDV2, the J gene TRDJ2; 9 bases map to TRDD3. The CDR3 is 19 amino acids. Germline assignment: CDR1 GEAIGNYY and CDR2 EKD. With 0 bases clipped from V and 1 base from J, the junction kept 11 bases outside the gene matches. Written as DNA, the CDR3 is TGTGCCTGTGACACCGTTGAGAGGGGATACGCGGTTTTGACAGCACAACTCTTCTTT. It yields the protein CACDTVERGYAVLTAQLFF.

Of note for this clone: TCRdb's protein for this DNA is that of a much larger clone and differs from the translation at residue 3, likely a read error; the protein shown is the DNA translation. The genes are TRDV2 and TRDJ1; 10 positions match TRDD3. The CDR3 spans 20 residues. Germline V gene data show CDR1 as GEAIGNYY and CDR2 as EKD. This CDR3 is CASDTVRGIRENMYTDKLIF. The CDR3, as DNA: TGTGCCAGTGACACCGTCCGGGGGATACGCGAAAACATGTACACCGATAAACTCATCTTT.

This clone was found a few times. With a far larger clone one base away, a read error is the likely cause. The sample has other DNA sequences that encode this CDR3 too. This chain uses TRDV2 with TRDJ1; 7 nucleotides align to TRDD3. Germline CDR1 GEAIGNYY, CDR2 EKD. There are 17 residues in the CDR3. The CDR3 bases are TGTGCCTGTGACACCCTCGTGTTGGGGGAGAACACCGATAAACTTATCTTT. It specifies CACDTLVLGENTDKLIF.

This clone has just a few counts. The J gene was identified as TRDJ1, and no V gene was called; the listed D gene, TRDD3, was not tested against the DNA. CDR3 length: 20 amino acids. The CDR3 DNA reads TGTGCTCTTGGGGAACGGGAAATAACGGGTACTGGGGGATACGACGATAAACTCATCTTT. Residues: CALGEREITGTGGYDDKLIF.

This clone was counted a few times. TCRdb's listed protein matches a much larger clone and diverges from this DNA's translation at residue 8, likely through a read error; the protein shown comes from the DNA. This sequence joins TRDV2 and TRDJ1; D remains ambiguous. The CDR3 runs 15 residues. The germline V gene has CDR1 GEAIGNYY and CDR2 EKD. Trimming left V 3 bases short and J 0 bases short, with 13 bases between. CDR3 sequence: CACDGVGTNTDKLIF. CDR3 in DNA: TGTGCCTGTGACGGCGTCGGTACAAACACCGATAAACTCATCTTT.

In its sample, this clone was seen a few times. A far larger clone is off by one base, so a read error is likely. Other DNA sequences from this sample encode an identical CDR3 as well. V and J are TRDV2 and TRDJ1; 7 bases align to TRDD3. V was pared by 7 bases and J by 0 bases, with 10 bases of the junction left unmatched. Germline CDR1 reads GEAIGNYY; CDR2 reads EKD. The CDR3 runs to 15 residues. The CDR3 sequence: CACDLLGTDTDKLIF. CDR3 coding DNA: TGTGCCTGCGACCTACTGGGGACAGACACCGATAAACTCATCTTT.

The CDR3 coding sequence is TGTGCTCTTGGGGATGGATTCCTTCGTTGTGAATACACCGATAAACTCATCTTT. It codes for CALGDGFLRCEYTDKLIF. The J gene was identified as TRDJ1, and no V gene was called; the table's D call, TRDD3, has no DNA check behind it. The CDR3 consists of 18 residues.

Within the sample, this clone is medium-sized. The chain carries TRDV2 and TRDJ3; TRDD3 matches at 12 bases. V lost 0 bases, J lost 2 bases, and 1 base stayed unmatched. Germline values: CDR1 GEAIGNYY, CDR2 EKD. This CDR3 has 18 residues. The CDR3 bases are TGTGCCTGTGACACCGCTGGGGGATACGCCTGGGACACCCGACAGATGTTTTTC. As protein: CACDTAGGYAWDTRQMFF.

The table lists this clone with a few counts. This probably arose from a read error, given a far larger clone one base away. V gene TRDV2 combines with J gene TRDJ1, with 7 bases lining up with TRDD3. With 3 bases clipped from V and 1 base from J, the junction kept 16 bases outside the gene matches. This CDR3 contains 18 residues. The germline gives CDR1 GEAIGNYY, CDR2 EKD. The CDR3 sequence: CACDPLMGESAGTDKLIF. The CDR3 region has the DNA TGTGCCTGTGACCCCCTAATGGGGGAATCCGCGGGCACCGATAAACTCATCTTT.

With regard to this clone: This sequence is one base from a far larger clone and is likely a read error. V is TRDV2 and J is TRDJ1, with 7 bases that match TRDD3. There are 18 residues in the CDR3. CDR1 is GEAIGNYY, CDR2 EKD, per germline. CDR3 residues: CACDTVGGGDIRSDKLTF. In DNA, the CDR3 is TGTGCCTGTGACACCGTAGGAGGTGGGGATATCCGATCCGATAAACTCACCTTT.

This clone was detected only a few times. The V call is TRDV2, the J call TRDJ1, with 13 bases matching TRDD3. The CDR3 contains 21 residues. The germline CDR1 and CDR2 sequences are GEAIGNYY and EKD. Trimming took 3 bases from V and 0 from J; bases not matched to a gene: 18. Written as DNA, the CDR3 is TGTGCCTGTGACCCATTACTGGGGGATACGCGGGGAAACCAGTACACCGATAAACTCATCTTT. It specifies CACDPLLGDTRGNQYTDKLIF.

About this clone: It is likely a read error: a sequence one base away is far more abundant. The rearrangement joins TRDV1 to TRDJ1; 12 positions agree with TRDD3. The J gene, missing from TCRdb, was assigned here through DNA to germline matching. V shed 4 bases, J shed 6 bases, and the junction held 33 bases outside the gene matches. Germline lookup yields CDR1 TSWWSYY and CDR2 QGS. The CDR3 runs 24 residues. CDR3 loop: CALGGYLSSFTRTWGIRRTHKLIF. The CDR3 coding sequence is TGTGCTCTTGGGGGCTATCTCTCTTCCTTTACGCGTACCTGGGGGATACGGAGGACCCATAAACTCATCTTT.

About this clone itself: This sequence is one base from a far larger clone and is likely a read error. V gene TRDV2 combines with J gene TRDJ1, with 7 bases lining up with TRDD3. Per the germline V gene, CDR1 is GEAIGNYY and CDR2 is EKD. Trimming removed 0 bases from V and 7 bases from J; junction bases left unmatched: 19. The CDR3 has 18 residues. For the CDR3, the DNA is TGTGCCTGTGACACCGTAGGAGGTGGGGATATCCGATCCGGTAAACTCATCTTT. Residues: CACDTVGGGDIRSGKLIF.

This clone was counted between two and nine times. With only one base between it and a far larger clone, this is likely a read error. J is TRDJ3 and V is TRDV2; D perhaps matches TRDD3 (5 bases). This CDR3 contains 20 residues. Germline values: CDR1 GEAIGNYY, CDR2 EKD. Trimming removed 0 bases at V and 0 bases at J, with 17 bases between. The CDR3 bases are TGTGCCTGTGACACCTTGGGGACCATGAACGGCTCCTGGGACACCCGACAGATGTTTTTC. Protein: CACDTLGTMNGSWDTRQMFF.

About this clone itself: A far more abundant clone sits one base away, making this likely a read error. The genes are TRDV3 and TRDJ1; no clear D. Germline V gives CDR1 TVYSNPD, CDR2 GDNSRS (reference sequence). This CDR3 is 13 amino acids long. The CDR3 loop is CALTSLYTNKLIF. In DNA, the CDR3 is TGTGCCCTGACCTCATTGTACACCAATAAACTCATCTTT.

As concerns this clone: A far more abundant clone sits one base away, making this likely a read error. Other DNA variants within this sample encode the same CDR3. The rearrangement links TRDV2 to TRDJ3; D is uncertain. This CDR3 comprises 17 residues. Trimming stripped 1 base from V and 0 bases from J, with 9 bases between. Germline lookup yields CDR1 GEAIGNYY and CDR2 EKD. The CDR3 sequence: CACDTSPPSWDTRQMFF. CDR3 DNA sequence: TGTGCCTGTGACACATCACCCCCCTCCTGGGACACCCGACAGATGTTTTTC.

In this sample, this clone turned up a few times. A read error likely explains this, since a far larger clone differs by one base. Other DNA sequences of this sample code for an identical CDR3. This chain connects TRDV2 to TRDJ3; TRDD3 is a possible D gene (5 bases). From germline, CDR1 is GEAIGNYY and CDR2 EKD. The CDR3 covers 20 residues. The CDR3 here is CACDTVLTLGSSWDTRQMFF. As DNA, the CDR3 is TGTGCCTGTGACACCGTACTGACCTTAGGGAGCTCCTGGGACACCCGTCAGATGTTTTTC.

This sequence joins TRDV1 and TRDJ1, with 9 nucleotides matching TRDD2. Since TCRdb gives no J gene, matching the DNA to germline was used here to assign it. Germline V gene data show CDR1 as TSWWSYY and CDR2 as QGS. V shed 3 bases and J 7 bases; nucleotides not matched to a gene: 21. The CDR3 has 19 amino acids. For the CDR3, the DNA is TGTGCTCTTGGGGAGCGAGGCCTTCCTACGCAGGGGGGTTCATGTAAACTCATCTTT. Its protein product is CALGERGLPTQGGSCKLIF.

This clone appeared a few times. TCRdb has a much larger clone's protein, which differs at residue 7 from the translation of this DNA, likely because of a read error; what is shown is the protein translated from the DNA. This chain joins TRDV2 and TRDJ1; TRDD3 aligns across 8 bases. The length of the CDR3 is 17 residues. CDR1 GEAIGNYY and CDR2 EKD come from the germline V gene. Trimming took 3 bases from V and 1 from J; bases not matched to a gene: 12. CDR3 nucleotide sequence: TGTGCCTGTGACTCACTTGCCTACGGGGATACCACCGATAAACTCATCTTT. Amino acids: CACDSLAYGDTTDKLIF.

There are a few counts of this clone. This probably arose from a read error, given a far larger clone one base away. The rearrangement links TRDV2 to TRDJ1, with TRDD3 matching over 8 bases. The V segment lost 5 bases and the J segment 0 bases; nucleotides outside the gene matches: 16. Per germline, CDR1 GEAIGNYY and CDR2 EKD. CDR3 length equals 18 residues. CDR3 DNA: TGTGCCTGTGTCCCTGTACTGGGGGGCCCCCCGTACACCGATAAACTCATCTTT. Protein: CACVPVLGGPPYTDKLIF.

This clone has only a few counts. The chain recombines TRDV1 with TRDJ4; D might be TRDD3 (6 bases). No J gene is reported in TCRdb; it was inferred here by comparing the DNA with germline. Between the trimmed V and J ends, which lost 0 bases and 5 bases, there was a span of 34 bases. Germline CDR1 and CDR2: TSWWSYY and QGS. The CDR3 contains 21 residues. Here the CDR3 DNA reads TGTGCTCTTGGGGAACTAGAGGTTAGCCTACACCCATGGGGGCGTGAATGGCCCCTGATCTTT. Translating gives CALGELEVSLHPWGREWPLIF.

As concerns this clone: This likely reflects a read error, since a far larger clone is one base away. Other DNA variants within this sample encode the same CDR3. The CDR3 here is CACEPYWGIIGSWDTRQMFF. CDR3 DNA: TGTGCTTGTGAACCGTACTGGGGGATAATAGGCTCCTGGGACACCCGACAGATGTTTTTC. This rearrangement joins TRDV2 to TRDJ3, with 11 bases aligning to TRDD3. Germline V gene data show CDR1 as GEAIGNYY and CDR2 as EKD. The CDR3 spans 20 residues.